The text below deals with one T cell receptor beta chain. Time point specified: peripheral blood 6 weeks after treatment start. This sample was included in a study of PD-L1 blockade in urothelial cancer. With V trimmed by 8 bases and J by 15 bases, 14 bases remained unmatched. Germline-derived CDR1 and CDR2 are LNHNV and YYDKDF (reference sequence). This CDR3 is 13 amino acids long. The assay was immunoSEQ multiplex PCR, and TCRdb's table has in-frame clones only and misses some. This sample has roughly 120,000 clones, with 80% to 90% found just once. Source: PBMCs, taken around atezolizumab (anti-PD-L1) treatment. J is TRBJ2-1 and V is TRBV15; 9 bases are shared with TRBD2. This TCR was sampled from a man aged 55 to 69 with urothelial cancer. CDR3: CATRLAGGALGFF. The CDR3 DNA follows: TGTGCCACCCGCTTGGCGGGGGGGGCCCTGGGGTTCTTC.